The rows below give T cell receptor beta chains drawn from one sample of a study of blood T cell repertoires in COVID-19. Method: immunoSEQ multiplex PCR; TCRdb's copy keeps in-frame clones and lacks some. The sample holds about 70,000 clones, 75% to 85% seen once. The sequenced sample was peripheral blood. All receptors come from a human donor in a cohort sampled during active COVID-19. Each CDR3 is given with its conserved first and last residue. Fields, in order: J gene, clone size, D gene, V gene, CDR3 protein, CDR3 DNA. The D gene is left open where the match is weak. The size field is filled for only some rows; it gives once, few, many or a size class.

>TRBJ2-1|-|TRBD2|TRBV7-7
CASSPPPASGRLDEQFF
TGTGCCAGCAGCCCCCCCCCGGCTAGCGGGAGACTGGATGAGCAGTTCTTC
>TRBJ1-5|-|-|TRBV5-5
CASSLGVRDQPQHF
TGTGCCAGCAGCTTGGGGGTCAGGGATCAGCCCCAGCATTTT
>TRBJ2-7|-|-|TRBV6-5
CASSYRGHEGGHEQYF
TGTGCCAGCAGTTACAGAGGCCATGAAGGGGGTCACGAGCAGTACTTC
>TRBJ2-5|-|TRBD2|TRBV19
CASSTGTSGIQETQYF
TGTGCCAGTAGTACCGGGACTAGCGGGATCCAAGAGACCCAGTACTTC
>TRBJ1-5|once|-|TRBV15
CATSAPLAGVNQPQHF
TGTGCCACCAGCGCCCCCTTGGCAGGGGTCAATCAGCCCCAGCATTTT
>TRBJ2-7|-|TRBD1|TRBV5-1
CASTWDSPSYEQYF
TGCGCCAGCACCTGGGACAGTCCCTCCTACGAGCAGTACTTC
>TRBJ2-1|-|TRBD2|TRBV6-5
CASRSGLADNNEQFF
TGTGCCAGCAGGTCCGGACTAGCAGACAACAATGAGCAGTTCTTC
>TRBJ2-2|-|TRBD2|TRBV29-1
CSVLSLAGLTGELFF
TGCAGCGTCCTGTCACTAGCGGGACTAACCGGGGAGCTGTTTTTT
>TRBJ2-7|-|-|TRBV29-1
CSATRDKGYEQYF
TGCAGCGCTACCCGGGACAAGGGCTACGAGCAGTACTTC
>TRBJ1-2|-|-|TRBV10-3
CAISETGLGYTF
TGTGCCATCAGTGAAACAGGGTTGGGCTACACCTTC
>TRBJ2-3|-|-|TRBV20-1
CSASLDGAEASTDTQYF
TGCAGTGCTAGTCTCGATGGAGCGGAGGCTAGCACAGATACGCAGTATTTT
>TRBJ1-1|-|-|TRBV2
CASKIGGIQIKEAFF
TGTGCCAGCAAGATCGGAGGCATTCAGATAAAAGAAGCTTTCTTT
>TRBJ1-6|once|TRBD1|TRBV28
CASSLHPGTGRSPLHF
TGTGCCAGCAGTCTCCATCCCGGGACAGGGCGTTCACCCCTCCACTTT
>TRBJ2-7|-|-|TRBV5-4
CASSLGAPGSYEQYF
TGTGCCAGCAGCTTGGGCGCTCCCGGGAGCTACGAGCAGTACTTC
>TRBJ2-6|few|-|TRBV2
CASSVGAGANVLTF
TGTGCCAGCAGTGTAGGGGCTGGGGCCAACGTCCTGACTTTC
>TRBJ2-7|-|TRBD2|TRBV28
CASSSPASGKDEQYF
TGTGCCAGCAGTTCCCCGGCTAGCGGGAAGGACGAGCAGTACTTC
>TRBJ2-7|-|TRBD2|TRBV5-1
CASSRGSGMELVYEQYF
TGCGCCAGCAGCCGGGGTAGCGGGATGGAACTCGTCTACGAGCAGTACTTC
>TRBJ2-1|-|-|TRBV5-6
CASSYGGRSSYNEQFF
TGTGCCAGCAGCTACGGGGGAAGGAGCTCCTACAATGAGCAGTTCTTC
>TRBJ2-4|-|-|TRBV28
CASSLAGQYIQYF
TGTGCCAGCAGTTTAGCAGGGCAATACATTCAGTACTTC
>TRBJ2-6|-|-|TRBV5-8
CASSRGGTGANVLTF
TGTGCCAGCAGTAGAGGGGGAACCGGGGCCAACGTCCTGACTTTC
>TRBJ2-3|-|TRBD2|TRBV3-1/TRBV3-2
CASSQGGGGADTQYF
TGTGCCAGCAGCCAAGGTGGCGGGGGGGCAGATACGCAGTATTTT
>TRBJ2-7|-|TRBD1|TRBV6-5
CASSPRDSLYEQYF
TGTGCCAGCAGTCCCCGGGACAGCCTCTACGAGCAGTACTTC
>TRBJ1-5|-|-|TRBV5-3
CARSHPEGNQPQHF
TGTGCCAGAAGCCACCCGGAGGGAAATCAGCCCCAGCATTTT
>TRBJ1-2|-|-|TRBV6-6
CASTHQLRGEGYTF
TGTGCCAGCACTCATCAACTGAGAGGAGAGGGCTACACCTTC
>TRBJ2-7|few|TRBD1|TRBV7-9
CASRGEGQHSYEQYF
TGTGCCAGCAGGGGAGAGGGACAGCACTCCTACGAGCAGTACTTC
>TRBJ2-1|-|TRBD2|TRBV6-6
CASRLAGVGNEQFF
TGTGCCTCTAGACTAGCGGGAGTAGGCAATGAGCAGTTCTTC
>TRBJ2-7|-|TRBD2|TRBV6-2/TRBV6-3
CASSPFRSNREGPEQYF
TGTGCCAGCAGCCCCTTTCGAAGTAACCGGGAGGGCCCCGAGCAGTACTTC
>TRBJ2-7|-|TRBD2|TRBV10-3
CAINEREGRSYEQYF
TGTGCCATCAATGAGCGGGAGGGCCGGTCCTACGAGCAGTACTTC
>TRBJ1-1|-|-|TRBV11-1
CASSSVGRGAFF
TGTGCCAGCAGCTCGGTGGGCAGGGGCGCTTTCTTT
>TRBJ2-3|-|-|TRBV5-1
CASRVSGGKDTQYF
TGCGCCAGCAGGGTAAGCGGAGGAAAAGATACGCAGTATTTT
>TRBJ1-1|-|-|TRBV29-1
CSVDSKWARLQGNTEAFF
TGCAGCGTTGACAGCAAGTGGGCCCGGTTACAGGGGAACACTGAAGCTTTCTTT
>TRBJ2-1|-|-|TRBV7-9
CASSLATGSYNEQFF
TGTGCCAGCAGCTTAGCGACGGGTTCCTACAATGAGCAGTTCTTC
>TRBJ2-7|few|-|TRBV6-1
CASTERGEQYF
TGTGCCAGCACTGAAAGGGGCGAGCAGTACTTC
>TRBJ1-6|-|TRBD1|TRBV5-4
CASSLGGQGRGSYNSPLHF
TGTGCCAGCAGCTTGGGAGGACAGGGTCGCGGCTCCTATAATTCACCCCTCCACTTT
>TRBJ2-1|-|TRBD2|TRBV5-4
CASSPAGLAGVEQFF
TGTGCCAGCAGCCCAGCCGGGCTAGCGGGAGTTGAGCAGTTCTTC
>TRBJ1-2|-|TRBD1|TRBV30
CAWSEGAKQGTSVF
TGTGCCTGGAGTGAGGGGGCCAAACAGGGCACGAGCGTCTTC
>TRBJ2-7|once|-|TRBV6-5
CASTDRQFSYEQYF
TGTGCCAGCACAGACCGACAGTTCTCCTACGAGCAGTACTTC
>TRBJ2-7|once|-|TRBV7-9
CAGGGGDYEQYF
TGTGCCGGAGGAGGGGGCGACTACGAGCAGTACTTC
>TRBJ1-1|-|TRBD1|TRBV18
CASSPGQGRDTEAFF
TGTGCCAGCTCACCCGGACAGGGGCGGGACACTGAAGCTTTCTTT
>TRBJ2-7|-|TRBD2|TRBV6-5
CASSSATSGRSYEQYF
TGTGCCAGCAGTTCCGCGACTAGCGGGAGATCCTACGAGCAGTACTTC
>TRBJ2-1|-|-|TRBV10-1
CASSGSSKQFF
TGCGCCAGCAGTGGGTCTAGCAAGCAGTTCTTC
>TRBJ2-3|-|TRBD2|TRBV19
CASSLDVAGVGDTQYF
TGTGCCAGTAGCCTGGACGTGGCGGGAGTCGGAGATACGCAGTATTTT
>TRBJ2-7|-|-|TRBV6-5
CASRRDTSSYEQYF
TGTGCCAGCAGGAGGGACACAAGCTCCTACGAGCAGTACTTC
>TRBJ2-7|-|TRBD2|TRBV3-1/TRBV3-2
CASSQDGSGEYEQYF
TGTGCCAGCAGCCAAGATGGGAGCGGGGAGTACGAGCAGTACTTC